One sample yielded the 30 T cell receptor beta chains listed below, sequenced in a study of blood T cells in healthy people across ages. Primed by a sample-barcoded 5' primer and a J-beta primer mix, a second PCR proceeded for roughly 7 to 11 cycles. TCRdb reprocessed the 5' RACE reads via MiXCR and lists one record per CDR3 protein. The sample lists approximately 730,000 distinct CDR3 sequences; roughly 50% were seen once. The sequenced material came from blood. These receptors were collected from a man of 80 years or more in good health.

The gene calls are TRBV12-3 or TRBV12-4 and TRBJ2-1; D gene unclear. Trimming removed 3 bases from V and 5 bases from J, with 5 bases in between. CDR3 size: 12 residues. In DNA, the CDR3 is TGTGCCAGCAGTTTCTCTCACAATGAGCAGTTCTTC. Residues: CASSFSHNEQFF.

This clonotype occurred a few times. V is TRBV20-1 and J is TRBJ2-7, with D maybe TRBD1 (5 bases). The CDR3 consists of 11 residues. V gave up 2 bases and J gave up 5 bases, with 7 bases separating them. CDR1 and CDR2 from the germline V gene are DFQATT and SNEGSKA (reference sequence). The CDR3 nucleotides read TGCAGTGCTAGAACAGGCAACGAGCAGTACTTC. As protein: CSARTGNEQYF.

V gene TRBV12-3 or TRBV12-4 combines with J gene TRBJ2-1, with D possibly TRBD1 on 5 matching bases. Trimming removed 0 bases from V and 12 bases from J, with 15 bases in between. This CDR3 has 14 amino acids. DNA for the CDR3: TGTGCCAGCAGTTTAGCGGGCAGGGCGCGCGTGCAGTTCTTC. Its protein is CASSLAGRARVQFF.

This clonotype turned up a few times. V gene TRBV7-9 combines with J gene TRBJ2-3; D is ambiguous. V shed 5 bases and J shed 4 bases, with 7 bases lying between them. Germline V gene lookup returns CDR1 SEHNR and CDR2 FQNEAQ (reference sequence). The CDR3 spans 12 residues. The CDR3 DNA reads TGTGCCAGCAGCGCCGGCTCAGATACGCAGTATTTT. Amino acids: CASSAGSDTQYF. Full variable domain (rest looked up from reference TRBV7-9 and TRBJ2-3): DTGVSQNPRHKITKRGQNVTFRCDPISEHNRLYWYRQTLGQGPEFLTYFQNEAQLEKSRLLSDRFSAERPKGSFSTLEIQRTEQGDSAMYLCASSAGSDTQYFGPGTRLTVL.

The J gene is TRBJ2-4, the V gene TRBV20-1, with unresolved D. The DNA matches TRBJ2-5 better at its end, which makes the J call doubtful. The CDR3 runs 16 residues. Germline loops: CDR1 DFQATT, CDR2 SNEGSKA (reference sequence). CDR3 DNA sequence: TGCAGTGCTAGAGTTCGTTTCGGGTCTCGTGGGGAGACCCAGTACTTC. Its translation is CSARVRFGSRGETQYF.

This clonotype was counted between two and nine times. The chain links TRBV20-1 to TRBJ1-6, with a possible D match to TRBD1 (5 bases). Germline assignment: CDR1 DFQATT and CDR2 SNEGSKA (reference sequence). The CDR3 has 18 residues. V lost 4 bases and J 0 bases, leaving 19 bases between the germline ends. The CDR3 DNA follows: TGCAGTGCTACCCCCTTGGGGGACTCCAGCTCCTATAATTCACCCCTCCACTTT. Translating gives CSATPLGDSSSYNSPLHF.

About this clonotype itself: The junction does not match germline at one end; this may be a read error. The chain joins TRBV25-1 to TRBJ1-1; D is uncertain. Germline CDR1 and CDR2: MGHDK and SYGVNS. This CDR3 has 11 residues. The DNA for the CDR3 is TGTGCTAGCACATATCTCACTGAAGCTTTCTTT. This encodes CASTYLTEAFF.

This clonotype was observed a few times. The chain combines TRBV21-1 with TRBJ2-7; the D call of TRBD2 is as the table states it, not checked on the DNA. TRBV21-1 counts as a pseudogene. This CDR3 region has 14 residues. The CDR3, as DNA: TGTGCCAGCAGCAAAGAGCTGGCTAGCCACGAGCAGTACTTC. Protein product: CASSKELASHEQYF.

This chain links TRBV25-1 with TRBJ2-3; D is uncertain. V lost 1 base, J lost 2 bases, and 10 bases lay in between. This CDR3 spans 15 amino acids. CDR1 and CDR2 from the germline V gene are MGHDK and SYGVNS. The CDR3 coding sequence is TGTGCCAGCAGTGAATTCATAGGGAACACAGATACGCAGTATTTT. It translates to CASSEFIGNTDTQYF.

V is TRBV20-1 and J is TRBJ2-4, with 10 bases lining up with TRBD2. TRBJ2-7 matches the DNA end more closely, so the J call is doubtful. Germline V gives CDR1 DFQATT, CDR2 SNEGSKA (reference sequence). This CDR3 spans 14 amino acids. The CDR3 DNA follows: TGCAGTGCGGCGACTAGCGGGTTCACCTACGAGCAGTACTTC. Its translation: CSAATSGFTYEQYF.

This chain links TRBV11-1 with TRBJ2-1, with D perhaps TRBD1 or TRBD2 (5 bases each). CDR1 and CDR2 from the germline V gene are SGHAT and FQDESV (reference sequence). The CDR3 is 16 residues long. V was pared by 6 bases and J by 2 bases, with 17 bases between. The CDR3 nucleotides read TGTGCCAGCAGGGATGGGGCGGGCCGAGCCTACAATGAGCAGTTCTTC. Its protein is CASRDGAGRAYNEQFF.

Turning to this clonotype: One end of the junction is discordant with germline, which a read error may explain. The genes are TRBV28 and TRBJ2-3, with D tentatively TRBD2 (7 bases). This CDR3 spans 16 amino acids. Germline CDR1 is MDHEN and CDR2 is SYDVKM. The CDR3 loop is CARSLRGGSGHRYAYF. CDR3 coding DNA: TGTGCCCGCAGCTTAAGGGGGGGTTCCGGGCACAGATACGCGTATTTT.

The rearrangement uses TRBV29-1 and TRBJ2-1; D gene uncertain. The CDR3 runs 14 residues. CDR1 is SQVTM, CDR2 ANQGSEA, per germline. The V and J ends lost 2 bases and 0 bases respectively, with 8 bases between them. The CDR3 here is CSVELSASYNEQFF. The CDR3 DNA sequence: TGCAGCGTTGAACTCAGCGCCTCCTACAATGAGCAGTTCTTC.

CDR3 amino acids: CATSDGQGARFSSYNEQFF. CDR3 DNA: TGTGCCACCAGTGATGGGCAGGGGGCGCGATTTAGCTCCTACAATGAGCAGTTCTTC. The V call is TRBV24-1, the J call TRBJ2-1, with 8 bases fitting TRBD1. V shed 3 bases and J 0 bases; nucleotides not matched to a gene: 12. The CDR3 is 19 residues long. Germline CDR1 reads KGHDR; CDR2 reads SFDVKD.

The sample holds one count of this clonotype. J is TRBJ2-3 and V is TRBV12-3 or TRBV12-4; TRBD2 matches 14 bases. With 10 bases clipped from V and 14 bases from J, the junction kept 14 bases outside the gene matches. The CDR3 extends over 14 amino acids. Here the CDR3 reads CATRLAGGTRYAYF. DNA of the CDR3: TGTGCCACCCGACTAGCGGGAGGGACCAGATACGCGTATTTT.

As to this clonotype: Being one base from a much bigger clone, this may be a read error. The genes are TRBV7-2 and TRBJ2-7; 9 positions agree with TRBD2. J lost 7 bases, V lost 6 bases, and 13 bases had no gene match. Germline CDR1 is SGHTA and CDR2 is FQGNSA. The CDR3 totals 15 residues. CDR3 DNA sequence: TGTGCCAGCAGTAGCGGGAGAGCAAAAAACGATGAGCAGTACTTC. Amino acids: CASSSGRAKNDEQYF.

The gene calls are TRBV12-3 or TRBV12-4 and TRBJ2-4, with 13 positions matching TRBD2. CDR3 length: 15 amino acids. The ends lost 6 bases at V and 13 bases at J; junction bases unmatched: 12. The CDR3 DNA sequence: TGTGCCAGCAGCGAACTAGCGGGAGGGCCAAGACGGCAGTACTTC. As protein: CASSELAGGPRRQYF.

The V and J genes are TRBV12-3 or TRBV12-4 and TRBJ2-7, with D perhaps matching TRBD1 (6 bases). This CDR3 is built from 14 residues. V was trimmed by 6 bases and J by 0 bases, leaving 12 bases between them. The DNA for the CDR3 is TGTGCCAGCAGGACGGACAGTTACTCCTACGAGCAGTACTTC. Amino acids: CASRTDSYSYEQYF.

This chain connects TRBV4-2 to TRBJ2-7; TRBD2 matches 7 bases. Germline CDR1 and CDR2: LGHNA and YNFKEQ. The CDR3 consists of 12 residues. The J segment lost 8 bases and the V segment lost 3 bases, leaving 4 bases of the junction unmatched. This chain's CDR3 is CASSQGSGKQYF. Written as DNA, the CDR3 is TGTGCCAGCAGCCAGGGGAGCGGGAAGCAGTACTTC.

This clonotype was counted a few times. This sequence joins TRBV3-1 and TRBJ2-7; no clear D. The J call is in doubt because the DNA end fits TRBJ2-5 better. Germline V gene lookup returns CDR1 LGHDT and CDR2 YNNKEL (reference sequence). This CDR3 spans 15 amino acids. CDR3: CASSPRVGSLETQYF. CDR3 nucleotide sequence: TGTGCCAGCAGCCCAAGGGTCGGTAGCCTGGAGACCCAGTACTTC.

The chain links TRBV7-2 to TRBJ1-2; 10 positions match TRBD1. Per the germline V gene, CDR1 is SGHTA and CDR2 is FQGNSA. After removal of 5 bases from V and 5 bases from J, the junction contained 8 bases not matched to a gene. The CDR3 loop spans 15 amino acids. CDR3 coding DNA: TGTGCCAGCAGCCCTCGGACAGGGGGTGGGTATGGCTACACCTTC. Its translation is CASSPRTGGGYGYTF.

The rearrangement links TRBV5-1 to TRBJ2-5; 9 nucleotides align to TRBD1. Trimming took 0 bases from V and 5 from J; bases not matched to a gene: 5. CDR3 length equals 15 residues. CDR1 SGHRS and CDR2 YFSETQ come from the germline V gene. The CDR3 DNA follows: TGCGCCAGCAGCTTGGAAGGGACAGGGATGGAGACCCAGTACTTC. Translation: CASSLEGTGMETQYF.

The V gene is TRBV4-1, the J gene TRBJ2-3; D uncertain. Germline assignment: CDR1 MGHRA and CDR2 YSYEKL. Trimming took 1 base from V and 2 from J, leaving 10 bases between them. The CDR3 loop spans 15 amino acids. The CDR3: CASSQVDGPTDTQYF. The CDR3 DNA reads TGCGCCAGCAGCCAAGTCGACGGTCCCACAGATACGCAGTATTTT.

CDR3: CASSSWTPHPGANVLTF. CDR3 sequence (DNA): TGTGCCAGCAGCTCCTGGACACCCCACCCTGGGGCCAACGTCCTGACTTTC. J is TRBJ2-6 and V is TRBV7-9; possibly TRBD1 for D (5 bases). Germline V CDR1 and CDR2: SEHNR, FQNEAQ (reference sequence). Trimming shortened V by 4 bases and J by 2 bases, and 15 bases separated the two germline ends. This CDR3 is built from 17 residues.

The rearrangement links TRBV12-3 or TRBV12-4 to TRBJ1-5; 9 bases match TRBD1. The length of the CDR3 is 17 residues. V dropped 5 bases and J dropped 6; count of bases not matched to a gene: 14. The DNA of the CDR3 is TGTGCCAGCAGTCCAGGGACAGGGAGAGGGTTGGGTCAGCCCCAGCATTTT. Translated, it gives CASSPGTGRGLGQPQHF.

The table lists this clonotype with a count of one. The chain links TRBV12-3 or TRBV12-4 to TRBJ2-7, with TRBD1 matching 9 bases. The J call is in doubt because the DNA end fits TRBJ2-4 better. The CDR3 extends over 15 amino acids. The CDR3 region is CASSFPGQGRNIQYF. The CDR3 DNA reads TGTGCCAGCAGTTTTCCGGGACAGGGTAGAAACATTCAGTACTTC.

The rearrangement joins TRBV6-1 to TRBJ2-4; 8 bases match TRBD2. With the DNA end fitting TRBJ2-7 better, the J assignment may be wrong. In germline, CDR1 is MNHNS, CDR2 SASEGT. The CDR3 has 13 amino acids. The CDR3 bases are TGTGCCAGCGGACGGGGGGGGACCTACGAGCAGTACTTC. Amino acids: CASGRGGTYEQYF.

The gene calls are TRBV2 and TRBJ1-3; TRBD1 is a possible D gene (5 bases). V dropped 7 bases and J dropped 0 bases, with 16 bases sitting between them. This CDR3 comprises 16 residues. From germline, CDR1 is SNHLY and CDR2 FYNNEI. This chain's CDR3 is CASTFSGLNSGNTIYF. CDR3 DNA sequence: TGTGCCAGCACATTTTCGGGACTCAACTCTGGAAACACCATATATTTT.

CDR3 nucleotide sequence: TGCGCCAGCAGCCCGAGACAGGGGATCGTCGAGCAGTACTTC. This codes for CASSPRQGIVEQYF. The chain links TRBV5-1 to TRBJ2-7; TRBD1 matches 8 bases. CDR1 SGHRS and CDR2 YFSETQ come from the germline V gene. The CDR3 loop spans 14 amino acids. The junction had 9 bases not matched to a gene; V was cut back by 4 bases and J by 6 bases.

This chain uses TRBV27 with TRBJ1-2; D is unresolved. Germline V gives CDR1 MNHEY, CDR2 SMNVEV (reference sequence). V lost 8 bases and J lost 2, with 18 bases in between. The CDR3 covers 15 residues. CDR3 DNA sequence: TGTGCCAGCTCCTTTGGGGAGGGAGGGAACTATGGCTACACCTTC. Its translation: CASSFGEGGNYGYTF.